This T cell receptor (beta chain) derives from a study of PD-1 blockade in mismatch repair-deficient tumors. The overall study: All were previously treated, progressing patients with 12 mismatch repair-deficient cancer types.

For this clone: The antigen remains undetermined.

Libraries were prepared by immunoSEQ multiplex PCR; TCRdb keeps only in-frame clonotypes and omits some of them. The sample lists 120,000 or so clones; roughly 90% were seen once. PCR or immunohistochemistry showed mismatch repair deficiency in every enrolled patient. The TCR-sequenced patients were a few responders to pembrolizumab. CDR1 is SGHTA and CDR2 is FQGTGA in the germline V gene. The V end was cut by 2 bases, the J end by 3 bases, with 12 bases between. CDR3 length equals 15 residues. Findings of the study overall: Tumor-resident clones, often absent from pretreatment blood, expanded after pembrolizumab and then contracted.

Sample: peripheral blood, taken about 17 months after starting pembrolizumab. This chain uses TRBV7-3 with TRBJ2-3, with D unresolved. The clonotype was recovered from an adult with mismatch repair-deficient cancer. This CDR3 reads CASSLGDARTDTQYF. The CDR3 DNA reads as TGTGCCAGCAGCTTAGGTGATGCGCGAACAGATACGCAGTATTTT. Combining the CDR3 with reference TRBV7-3 and TRBJ2-3 gives the whole variable domain GAGVSQTPSNKVTEKGKYVELRCDPISGHTALYWYRQSLGQGPEFLIYFQGTGAADDSGLPNDRFFAVRPEGSVSTLKIQRTERGDSAVYLCASSLGDARTDTQYFGPGTRLTVL.